Sequencing of this TCR beta chain was carried out in a study of T-cell reconstitution after alpha-beta-depleted transplantation in children. Germline CDR1 reads DFQATT; CDR2 reads SNEGSKA (reference sequence). V lost 2 bases and J 1 base, leaving 8 bases between the germline ends. There are 13 residues in the CDR3. Unique molecular identifiers were incorporated into the prepared TCRbeta library. TCRdb re-analysed the PCR reads in MiXCR, keeping a single row per CDR3 protein. The data show hundreds of thousands of distinct CDR3 sequences, with approximately 17% seen just once and 1.1% held by the top ten.

This clonotype was obtained from a human donor who donated a stem cell graft to a child with acute myeloid leukemia. The rearrangement links TRBV20-1 to TRBJ1-1; TRBD1 might be the D (6 bases). The sequenced sample was PBMCs from the stem cell graft donor, obtained from the stem cell graft. CDR3 in amino acids: CSARKDRNTEAFF. The DNA of the CDR3 is TGCAGTGCTAGAAAGGACAGGAACACTGAAGCTTTCTTT.